The 14 T cell receptor beta chains listed next were all sequenced from one sample in a study of blood T cell repertoires in COVID-19. Here immunoSEQ multiplex PCR was the method, and the copy in TCRdb shows in-frame clones only, minus some. The data contain some 190,000 clones, more than 85% of them seen just once; the ten biggest clones take up roughly 24%. Sequences were obtained from PBMCs or T cells enriched from blood (not recorded which). The receptors here all came from a woman between 35 and 50 years old in a cohort exposed to, infected with or recovered from COVID-19 (not recorded which).

The rearrangement joins TRBV7-2 to TRBJ1-1; 7 bases align to TRBD1. This CDR3 contains 13 residues. Trimming at V came to 4 bases and at J to 3 bases, leaving 2 bases not matched to a gene. Germline lookup yields CDR1 SGHTA and CDR2 FQGNSA. The CDR3 bases are TGTGCCAGCAGCTATACAGGGGACACTGAAGCTTTCTTT. This sequence encodes CASSYTGDTEAFF.

CDR3 sequence reads: CASSLAAGQSGYTF. CDR3 sequence (DNA): TGTGCCAGCAGCTTAGCAGCAGGACAGAGCGGCTACACCTTC. The chain couples TRBV11-2 to TRBJ1-2; D may be TRBD1 (6 bases). The CDR3 consists of 14 residues. Trimming cost V 1 base and J 8 bases, with 14 bases left between them. From germline, CDR1 is SGHAT and CDR2 FQNNGV.

In this sample, this clone turned up a few times. The genes are TRBV12-5 and TRBJ2-1; 7 bases map to TRBD2. CDR3 length equals 14 residues. With 3 bases clipped from V and 5 bases from J, the junction kept 4 bases outside the gene matches. Germline CDR1 and CDR2: LGHNT and FRNRAP. The CDR3 loop reads CASGFAGADNEQFF. The CDR3, as DNA: TGTGCTAGTGGTTTTGCGGGAGCGGACAATGAGCAGTTCTTC. Full variable domain (missing parts from reference TRBV12-5 and TRBJ2-1): DARVTQTPRHKVTEMGQEVTMRCQPILGHNTVFWYRQTMMQGLELLAYFRNRAPLDDSGMPKDRFSAEMPDATLATLKIQPSEPRDSAVYFCASGFAGADNEQFFGPGTRLTVL.

V usage is TRBV27 and J usage is TRBJ1-2, with 12 bases that match TRBD1. Germline CDR1 and CDR2: MNHEY and SMNVEV (reference sequence). The CDR3 is 17 residues long. V was clipped by 5 bases and J by 4 bases; unmatched bases: 11. CDR3 coding DNA: TGTGCCAGCAGTCTCACTCCCCGGGACAGGGGGCTCTATGGCTACACCTTC. Protein sequence: CASSLTPRDRGLYGYTF.

With respect to this clone: The same CDR3 also results from other DNA sequences found in this sample. The chain recombines TRBV9 with TRBJ1-5; the D gene is possibly TRBD1 (5 bases). V lost 0 bases and J lost 4, with 11 bases in between. The germline V gene has CDR1 SGDLS and CDR2 YYNGEE. There are 15 residues in the CDR3. This CDR3 is CASSVGSGGNQPQHF. CDR3 bases: TGTGCCAGCAGCGTAGGATCGGGGGGGAATCAGCCCCAGCATTTT. Variable domain in full (rest from reference TRBV9 and TRBJ1-5): DSGVTQTPKHLITATGQRVTLRCSPRSGDLSVYWYQQSLDQGLQFLIQYYNGEERAKGNILERFSAQQFPDLHSELNLSSLELGDSALYFCASSVGSGGNQPQHFGDGTRLSIL.

This chain uses TRBV28 with TRBJ1-2; D is ambiguous. V dropped 2 bases and J dropped 2 bases, with 3 bases sitting between them. The CDR3 runs 12 residues. Germline loops: CDR1 MDHEN, CDR2 SYDVKM. CDR3 sequence: CASSLGNYGYTF. In nucleotides, the CDR3 is TGTGCCAGCAGTTTAGGCAACTATGGCTACACCTTC.

CDR3 nucleotide sequence: TGTGCCAGCAGTTTAGGTTATGGAACAGGGGGCAACTATGGCTACACCTTC. Its protein product is CASSLGYGTGGNYGYTF. V gene TRBV27 combines with J gene TRBJ1-2; 9 bases are a match to TRBD1. Germline V gene data show CDR1 as MNHEY and CDR2 as SMNVEV (reference sequence). V was pared by 2 bases and J by 2 bases, with 9 bases of the junction left unmatched. This CDR3 comprises 17 residues.

This clone occurred once. V usage is TRBV12-5 and J usage is TRBJ1-1; 9 nucleotides line up with TRBD1. The CDR3 is 14 residues long. Germline loops: CDR1 LGHNT, CDR2 FRNRAP. The V segment lost 6 bases and the J segment 3 bases; nucleotides outside the gene matches: 5. The CDR3 DNA reads as TGTGCTAGTGGACAGGGGGCTCGGGACACTGAAGCTTTCTTT. Translated, it gives CASGQGARDTEAFF.

The CDR3 bases are TGCGCCAGCAGCTTACTAGCGGGGGGAATCAATGAGCAGTTCTTC. It specifies CASSLLAGGINEQFF. The genes are TRBV5-1 and TRBJ2-1; 12 nucleotides match TRBD2. CDR3 length: 15 residues. Germline CDR1 reads SGHRS; CDR2 reads YFSETQ. Trimming removed 2 bases from V and 6 bases from J; junction bases left unmatched: 3.

The chain couples TRBV6-5 to TRBJ1-2, with TRBD1 identical over 7 bases. The CDR3 loop spans 12 amino acids. In germline, CDR1 is MNHEY, CDR2 SVGAGI. V lost 7 bases, J lost 8 bases, and 7 bases stayed unmatched. The CDR3 nucleotides are TGTGCCAGCAAGAAGGGGGCAGGAGGCTACACCTTC. Amino acids: CASKKGAGGYTF.

The genes are TRBV11-2 and TRBJ2-2, with 10 nucleotides matching TRBD1. The CDR3 spans 16 residues. CDR1 and CDR2 from the germline V gene are SGHAT and FQNNGV. The V and J ends lost 5 bases and 4 bases, in that order; junction bases with no gene match: 7. The CDR3 DNA reads TGTGCCAGCAGCCCGTATTGGACAGGGGGCACCGGGGAGCTGTTTTTT. Translating gives CASSPYWTGGTGELFF. Together with reference TRBV11-2 and TRBJ2-2, the CDR3 gives the full variable domain: EAGVAQSPRYKIIEKRQSVAFWCNPISGHATLYWYQQILGQGPKLLIQFQNNGVVDDSQLPKDRFSAERLKGVDSTLKIQPAKLEDSAVYLCASSPYWTGGTGELFFGEGSRLTVL.

This sequence joins TRBV2 and TRBJ2-1; TRBD2 agrees at 7 bases. Germline CDR1 is SNHLY and CDR2 is FYNNEI. J lost 3 bases, V lost 7 bases, and 6 bases had no gene match. The CDR3 consists of 14 residues. CDR3 sequence (DNA): TGTGCCAGCAATGCTGGGGGGGACTACAATGAGCAGTTCTTC. Protein product: CASNAGGDYNEQFF.

This rearrangement joins TRBV2 to TRBJ2-7; D is possibly TRBD2 (6 bases). The germline V gene has CDR1 SNHLY and CDR2 FYNNEI. Trimming removed 10 bases from V and 6 bases from J, with 19 bases in between. The CDR3 loop spans 13 amino acids. CDR3: CATDSRLDPEQYF. Here the CDR3 DNA reads TGTGCCACAGATTCTAGACTAGATCCCGAGCAGTACTTC.

The rearrangement joins TRBV6-5 to TRBJ1-5; D gene uncertain. Germline CDR1 and CDR2: MNHEY and SVGAGI. V was trimmed by 2 bases and J by 6 bases, leaving 11 bases between them. The CDR3 spans 14 residues. The CDR3 DNA sequence: TGTGCCAGCAGTTACAATGCAGGAGGTCAGCCCCAGCATTTT. Amino acid sequence: CASSYNAGGQPQHF.